Below are 18 T cell receptor beta chains sequenced from a single sample in a study of cytomegalovirus exposure and HLA in healthy donors. The PCR had 60 Vbeta and 13 Jbeta primers. Data came from immunoSEQ multiplex PCR; TCRdb stores just in-frame clones and leaves some out. The table has 210,000 or so clones, around 76% seen once. The sequencing input was PBMCs. Receptors were obtained from a man between 18 and 35 years old in good health and CMV-seronegative.

The rearrangement uses TRBV5-6 and TRBJ1-6; D remains ambiguous. Between the trimmed V and J ends, which lost 0 bases and 10 bases, there was a span of 14 bases. The CDR3 has 15 residues. Germline CDR1 reads SGHDT; CDR2 reads YYEEEE. In DNA form, the CDR3 reads TGTGCCAGCAGCTTGGGATCCTCTGCGGGGTCACCCCTCCACTTT. Residues: CASSLGSSAGSPLHF.

The chain has TRBV19 and TRBJ2-7; D is possibly TRBD1 (6 bases). Germline CDR1 is LNHDA and CDR2 is SQIVND (reference sequence). The CDR3 covers 14 residues. Between the trimmed V and J ends, which lost 5 bases and 1 base, there was a span of 12 bases. For the CDR3, the DNA is TGTGCCAGTAGTGGGGGCGCAAGATCCTACGAGCAGTACTTC. Protein sequence: CASSGGARSYEQYF.

This chain uses TRBV2 with TRBJ1-4; 12 bases match TRBD1. Germline V gene data show CDR1 as SNHLY and CDR2 as FYNNEI. The V segment lost 8 bases and the J segment 8 bases; nucleotides outside the gene matches: 12. The CDR3 has 16 residues. The CDR3 protein is CASPGQGAQGEEKLFF. The DNA for the CDR3 is TGTGCCAGCCCGGGACAGGGGGCACAAGGAGAAGAAAAACTGTTTTTT.

The chain has TRBV6-1 and TRBJ1-1, with 8 bases identical to TRBD1. J was trimmed by 6 bases and V by 8 bases; bases with no gene match: 8. Germline values: CDR1 MNHNS, CDR2 SASEGT. The length of the CDR3 is 13 residues. This CDR3 is CASLRGRDAEAFF. CDR3 sequence (DNA): TGTGCCAGCCTCAGGGGGCGCGACGCTGAAGCTTTCTTT.

The rearrangement uses TRBV27 and TRBJ1-2; D not resolved. CDR3 size: 13 residues. V was clipped by 3 bases and J by 6 bases, with 11 bases between them. Germline V CDR1 and CDR2: MNHEY, SMNVEV (reference sequence). CDR3 nucleotide sequence: TGTGCCAGCAGTTTCATGCGGGGTAATGGCTACACCTTC. Protein: CASSFMRGNGYTF.

This clone was seen a few times. The rearrangement uses TRBV13 and TRBJ2-1, with TRBD1 matching over 9 bases. Germline CDR1 PRHDT, CDR2 FYEKMQ (reference sequence). Germline trimming cut 5 bases from V and 6 bases from J; bases unmatched to any gene: 5. CDR3 length: 14 residues. CDR3 sequence (DNA): TGTGCCAGCAGCCCGGGACAGGGCTTCAATGAGCAGTTCTTC. Its protein product is CASSPGQGFNEQFF.

The V gene is TRBV27, the J gene TRBJ2-5; 9 bases are a match to TRBD2. CDR1 and CDR2 from the germline V gene are MNHEY and SMNVEV (reference sequence). Trimming removed 5 bases from V and 1 base from J; junction bases left unmatched: 2. The CDR3 contains 14 residues. CDR3 in amino acids: CASSMTSGQETQYF. DNA of the CDR3: TGTGCCAGCAGTATGACTAGCGGCCAAGAGACCCAGTACTTC.

The gene calls are TRBV2 and TRBJ2-7; tentatively, D is TRBD2 (5 bases). This CDR3 has 14 residues. The V gene lost 10 bases and the J gene lost 2 bases, with 18 bases spanning the gap. Germline assignment: CDR1 SNHLY and CDR2 FYNNEI. CDR3 sequence: CAISSTQTTYEQYF. The CDR3, as DNA: TGTGCCATCAGCAGTACACAGACTACCTACGAGCAGTACTTC.

This chain links TRBV28 with TRBJ1-5; D gene unclear. V lost 3 bases to trimming and J lost 6 bases, with 12 bases between them. CDR1 and CDR2 from the germline V gene are MDHEN and SYDVKM. This CDR3 contains 14 residues. The CDR3 DNA is TGTGCCAGCAGTTTGGGTCAGGTCACTCAGCCCCAGCATTTT. It encodes CASSLGQVTQPQHF.

The chain joins TRBV12-5 to TRBJ2-1, with TRBD2 matching over 8 bases. Trimming took 3 bases from V and 7 from J; bases not matched to a gene: 11. This CDR3 has 16 amino acids. The germline CDR1 and CDR2 sequences are LGHNT and FRNRAP. CDR3 loop: CASGFIAGRESNEQFF. CDR3 coding DNA: TGTGCTAGTGGTTTCATAGCGGGAAGGGAGTCAAATGAGCAGTTCTTC.

The chain combines TRBV7-9 with TRBJ2-2, with a possible D match to TRBD2 (6 bases). There are 15 residues in the CDR3. The germline V gene encodes CDR1 SEHNR and CDR2 FQNEAQ (reference sequence). The V end lost 1 base, the J end lost 3 bases, and 9 bases lay between the germline ends. This CDR3 is CASSLVGGDTGELFF. CDR3 nucleotide sequence: TGTGCCAGCAGCTTAGTTGGCGGGGACACCGGGGAGCTGTTTTTT.

This clone was recorded only once. The chain combines TRBV2 with TRBJ2-1, with TRBD2 matching over 12 bases. The germline gives CDR1 SNHLY, CDR2 FYNNEI. J gave up 5 bases and V 5 bases, and 7 bases lay outside the gene matches. The CDR3 totals 16 residues. CDR3 amino acids: CASSQLAGGTNNEQFF. CDR3 bases: TGTGCCAGCAGTCAACTAGCGGGAGGCACAAACAATGAGCAGTTCTTC.

V gene TRBV6-5 combines with J gene TRBJ2-5; D gene uncertain. This CDR3 contains 13 residues. Germline V CDR1 and CDR2: MNHEY, SVGAGI. Trimming cost V 0 bases and J 5 bases, with 7 bases left between them. The CDR3 here is CASSYSMGETQYF. The CDR3 region has the DNA TGTGCCAGCAGTTACTCGATGGGCGAGACCCAGTACTTC.

The chain is built from TRBV7-3 and TRBJ2-2; TRBD2 aligns across 10 bases. Germline loops: CDR1 SGHTA, CDR2 FQGTGA. The V and J ends lost 0 bases and 6 bases, in that order; junction bases with no gene match: 10. CDR3 length: 18 amino acids. CDR3 in DNA: TGTGCCAGCAGCTTAACGTCTTCTAGCGGGAGAGGCGCCGGGGAGCTGTTTTTT. Protein product: CASSLTSSSGRGAGELFF.

The V gene is TRBV5-4, the J gene TRBJ2-4, with no clear D. The CDR3 runs 17 residues. The germline CDR1 and CDR2 sequences are SGHNT and YYREEE (reference sequence). V lost 0 bases and J 0 bases, leaving 13 bases between the germline ends. The CDR3 loop is CASSLAGSSLAKNIQYF. The CDR3 coding sequence is TGTGCCAGCAGCTTGGCAGGCAGCTCCCTAGCCAAAAACATTCAGTACTTC.

J is TRBJ1-1 and V is TRBV28, with TRBD1 identical over 7 bases. Germline CDR1 MDHEN, CDR2 SYDVKM. J was trimmed by 5 bases and V by 2 bases; bases with no gene match: 5. The CDR3 runs to 14 residues. CDR3 DNA sequence: TGTGCCAGCAGTTTACGAAGGGACAGTACTGAAGCTTTCTTT. Amino acid sequence: CASSLRRDSTEAFF.

V gene TRBV27 combines with J gene TRBJ1-1, with 8 bases matching TRBD1. The CDR3 is 17 residues long. V trimming: 2 bases; J trimming: 0 bases; junction bases outside the gene matches: 8. In germline, CDR1 is MNHEY, CDR2 SMNVEV (reference sequence). The CDR3 loop reads CASSLGRQGAMNTEAFF. The CDR3 DNA is TGTGCCAGCAGTTTAGGCCGCCAGGGGGCCATGAACACTGAAGCTTTCTTT.

The V and J genes are TRBV28 and TRBJ2-3; TRBD2 matches at 11 bases. CDR3 length equals 15 residues. Germline V gene data show CDR1 as MDHEN and CDR2 as SYDVKM. V was clipped by 5 bases and J by 10 bases; unmatched bases: 11. CDR3 bases: TGTGCCAGCAGTCCCAGACCCTTAGCGGGAGGGGCGCAGTATTTT. The encoded protein is CASSPRPLAGGAQYF. Full variable domain (outside the CDR3, taken from reference TRBV28 and TRBJ2-3): DVKVTQSSRYLVKRTGEKVFLECVQDMDHENMFWYRQDPGLGLRLIYFSYDVKMKEKGDIPEGYSVSREKKERFSLILESASTNQTSMYLCASSPRPLAGGAQYFGPGTRLTVL.